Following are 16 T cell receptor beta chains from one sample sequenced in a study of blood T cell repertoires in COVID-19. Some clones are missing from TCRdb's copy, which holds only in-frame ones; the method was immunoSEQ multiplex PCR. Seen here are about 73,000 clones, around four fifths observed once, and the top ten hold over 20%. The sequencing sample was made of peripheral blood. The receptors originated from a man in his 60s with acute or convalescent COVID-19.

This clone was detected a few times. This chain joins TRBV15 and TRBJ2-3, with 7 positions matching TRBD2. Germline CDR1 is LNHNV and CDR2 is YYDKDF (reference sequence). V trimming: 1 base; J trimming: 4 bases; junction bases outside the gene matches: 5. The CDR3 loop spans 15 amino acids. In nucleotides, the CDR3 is TGTGCCACCAGCAGAGGGGAGGGAGGCGCAGATACGCAGTATTTT. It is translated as CATSRGEGGADTQYF. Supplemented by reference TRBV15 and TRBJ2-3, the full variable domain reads DAMVIQNPRYQVTQFGKPVTLSCSQTLNHNVMYWYQQKSSQAPKLLFHYYDKDFNNEADTPDNFQSRRPNTSFCFLDIRSPGLGDTAMYLCATSRGEGGADTQYFGPGTRLTVL.

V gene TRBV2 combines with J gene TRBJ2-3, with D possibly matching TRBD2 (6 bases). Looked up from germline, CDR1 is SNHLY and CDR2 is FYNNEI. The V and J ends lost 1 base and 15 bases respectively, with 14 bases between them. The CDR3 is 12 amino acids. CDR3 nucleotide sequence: TGTGCCAGCAGTGAAGACGGGGAGGTTAAATATTTT. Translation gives CASSEDGEVKYF.

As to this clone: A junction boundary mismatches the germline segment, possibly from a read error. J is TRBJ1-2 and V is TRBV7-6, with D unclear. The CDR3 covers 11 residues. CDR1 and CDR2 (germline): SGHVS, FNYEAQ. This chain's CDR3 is CAVRGSLLAIF. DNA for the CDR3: TGTGCCGTCCGAGGGTCTTTGCTGGCCATCTTC.

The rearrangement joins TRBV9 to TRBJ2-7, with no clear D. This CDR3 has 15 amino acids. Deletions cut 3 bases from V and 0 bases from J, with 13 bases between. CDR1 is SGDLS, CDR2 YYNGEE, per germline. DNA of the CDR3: TGTGCCAGCAGCGCGAGCGTAGACGGCTCCTACGAGCAGTACTTC. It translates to CASSASVDGSYEQYF. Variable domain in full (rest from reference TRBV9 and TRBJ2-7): DSGVTQTPKHLITATGQRVTLRCSPRSGDLSVYWYQQSLDQGLQFLIQYYNGEERAKGNILERFSAQQFPDLHSELNLSSLELGDSALYFCASSASVDGSYEQYFGPGTRLTVT.

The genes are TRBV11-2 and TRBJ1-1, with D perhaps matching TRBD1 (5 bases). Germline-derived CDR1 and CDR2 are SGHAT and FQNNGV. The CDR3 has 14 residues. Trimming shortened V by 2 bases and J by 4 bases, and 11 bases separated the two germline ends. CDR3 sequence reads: CASSLRGDGTEAFF. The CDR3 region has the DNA TGTGCCAGCAGCTTAAGGGGCGATGGCACTGAAGCTTTCTTT. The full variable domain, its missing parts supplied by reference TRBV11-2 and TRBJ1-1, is EAGVAQSPRYKIIEKRQSVAFWCNPISGHATLYWYQQILGQGPKLLIQFQNNGVVDDSQLPKDRFSAERLKGVDSTLKIQPAKLEDSAVYLCASSLRGDGTEAFFGQGTRLTVV.

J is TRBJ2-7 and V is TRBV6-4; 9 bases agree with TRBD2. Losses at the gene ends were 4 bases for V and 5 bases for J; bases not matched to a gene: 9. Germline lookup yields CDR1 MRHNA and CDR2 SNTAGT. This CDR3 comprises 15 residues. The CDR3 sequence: CASSVIAGVRNEQYF. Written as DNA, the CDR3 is TGTGCCAGCAGTGTCATAGCGGGAGTCAGGAACGAGCAGTACTTC.

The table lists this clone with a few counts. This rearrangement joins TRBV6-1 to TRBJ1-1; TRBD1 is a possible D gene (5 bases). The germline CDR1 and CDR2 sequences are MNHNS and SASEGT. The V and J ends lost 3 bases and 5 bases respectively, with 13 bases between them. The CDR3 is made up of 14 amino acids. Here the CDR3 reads CASSELRGRTEAFF. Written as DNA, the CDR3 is TGTGCCAGCAGTGAGTTAAGGGGTAGGACTGAAGCTTTCTTT.

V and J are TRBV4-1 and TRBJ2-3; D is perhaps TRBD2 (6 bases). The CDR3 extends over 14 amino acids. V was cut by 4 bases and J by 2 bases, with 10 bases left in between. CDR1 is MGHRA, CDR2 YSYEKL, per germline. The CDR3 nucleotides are TGCGCCAGCAGCCTAGCGGAGACCACAGATACGCAGTATTTT. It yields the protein CASSLAETTDTQYF.

The CDR3 loop reads CASSRQKDTEAFF. The CDR3 DNA reads TGTGCCAGCAGCCGACAGAAAGACACTGAAGCTTTCTTT. The J gene is TRBJ1-1, the V gene TRBV7-7; tentative D call: TRBD1 (5 bases). Germline V gives CDR1 SSHAT, CDR2 FNYEAQ (reference sequence). The CDR3 has 13 amino acids. V was shortened by 5 bases and J by 3 bases, with 10 bases between the two germline ends.

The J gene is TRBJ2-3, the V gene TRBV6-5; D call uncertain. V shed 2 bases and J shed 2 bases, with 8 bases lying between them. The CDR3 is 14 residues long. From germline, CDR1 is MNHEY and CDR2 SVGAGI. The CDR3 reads CASSYDSNTDTQYF. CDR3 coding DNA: TGTGCCAGCAGTTACGACTCTAACACAGATACGCAGTATTTT.

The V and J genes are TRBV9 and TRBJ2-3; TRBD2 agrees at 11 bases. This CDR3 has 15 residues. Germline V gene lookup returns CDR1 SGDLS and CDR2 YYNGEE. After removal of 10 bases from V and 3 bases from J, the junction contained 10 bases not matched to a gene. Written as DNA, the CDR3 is TGTGCCCGTACCCCGGGACTAGCGGATACAGATACGCAGTATTTT. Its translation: CARTPGLADTDTQYF.

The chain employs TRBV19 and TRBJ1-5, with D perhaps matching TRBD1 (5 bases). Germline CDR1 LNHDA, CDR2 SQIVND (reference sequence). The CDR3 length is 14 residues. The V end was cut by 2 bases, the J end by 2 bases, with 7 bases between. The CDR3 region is CASSITGGNQPQHF. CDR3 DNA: TGTGCCAGTAGTATAACGGGGGGCAATCAGCCCCAGCATTTT.

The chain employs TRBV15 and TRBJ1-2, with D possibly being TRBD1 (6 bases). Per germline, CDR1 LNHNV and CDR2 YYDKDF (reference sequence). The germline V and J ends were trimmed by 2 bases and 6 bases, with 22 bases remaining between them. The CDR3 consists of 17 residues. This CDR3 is CATSRTRTDISSDGYTF. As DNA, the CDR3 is TGTGCCACCAGCAGAACCCGGACAGACATAAGTTCGGATGGCTACACCTTC.

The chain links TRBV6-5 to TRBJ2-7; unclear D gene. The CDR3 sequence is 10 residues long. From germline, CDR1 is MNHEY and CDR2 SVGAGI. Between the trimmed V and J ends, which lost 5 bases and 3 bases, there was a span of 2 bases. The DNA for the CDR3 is TGTGCCAGCAGTCACTACGAGCAGTACGTC. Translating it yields CASSHYEQYV.

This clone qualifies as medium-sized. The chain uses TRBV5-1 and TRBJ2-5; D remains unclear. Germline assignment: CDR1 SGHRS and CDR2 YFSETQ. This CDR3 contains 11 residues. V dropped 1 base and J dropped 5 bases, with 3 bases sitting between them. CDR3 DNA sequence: TGCGCCAGCAGCTTGTATGAGACCCAGTACTTC. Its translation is CASSLYETQYF.

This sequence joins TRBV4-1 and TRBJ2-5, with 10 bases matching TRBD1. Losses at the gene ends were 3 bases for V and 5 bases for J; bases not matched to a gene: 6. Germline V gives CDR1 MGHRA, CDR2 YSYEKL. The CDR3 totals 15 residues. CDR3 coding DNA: TGCGCCAGCAGCCACATCGGGACAGGGGACGAGACCCAGTACTTC. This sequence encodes CASSHIGTGDETQYF.